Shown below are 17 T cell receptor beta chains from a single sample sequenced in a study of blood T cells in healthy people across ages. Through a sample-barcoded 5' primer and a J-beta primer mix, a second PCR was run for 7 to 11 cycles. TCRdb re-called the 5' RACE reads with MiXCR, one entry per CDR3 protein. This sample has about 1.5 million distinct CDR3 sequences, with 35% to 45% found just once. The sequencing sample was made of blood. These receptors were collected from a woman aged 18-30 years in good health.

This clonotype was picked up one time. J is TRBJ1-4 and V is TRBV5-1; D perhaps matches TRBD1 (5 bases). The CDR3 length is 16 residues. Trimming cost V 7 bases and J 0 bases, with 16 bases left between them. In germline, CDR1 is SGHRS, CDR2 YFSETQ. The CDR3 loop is CASRVQGTATNEKLFF. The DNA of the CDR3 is TGCGCCAGCCGTGTGCAGGGCACTGCAACTAATGAAAAACTGTTTTTT. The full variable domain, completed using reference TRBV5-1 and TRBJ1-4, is KAGVTQTPRYLIKTRGQQVTLSCSPISGHRSVSWYQQTPGQGLQFLFEYFSETQRNKGNFPGRFSGRQFSNSRSEMNVSTLELGDSALYLCASRVQGTATNEKLFFGSGTQLSVL.

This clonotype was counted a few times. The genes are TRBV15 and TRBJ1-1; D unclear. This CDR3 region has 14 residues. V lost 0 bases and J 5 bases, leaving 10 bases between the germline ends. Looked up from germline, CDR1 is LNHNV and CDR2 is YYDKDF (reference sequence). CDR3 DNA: TGTGCCACCAGCAGAGATCCGAGCTGGACTGAAGCTTTCTTT. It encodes CATSRDPSWTEAFF.

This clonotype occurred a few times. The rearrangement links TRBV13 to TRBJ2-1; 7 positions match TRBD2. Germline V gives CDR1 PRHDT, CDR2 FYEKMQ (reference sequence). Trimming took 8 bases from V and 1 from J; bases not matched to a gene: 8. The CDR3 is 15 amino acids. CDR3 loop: CASARGSESYNEQFF. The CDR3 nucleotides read TGTGCCAGCGCCCGCGGGAGTGAGTCCTACAATGAGCAGTTCTTC. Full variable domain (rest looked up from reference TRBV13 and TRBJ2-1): AAGVIQSPRHLIKEKRETATLKCYPIPRHDTVYWYQQGPGQDPQFLISFYEKMQSDKGSIPDRFSAQQFSDYHSELNMSSLELGDSALYFCASARGSESYNEQFFGPGTRLTVL.

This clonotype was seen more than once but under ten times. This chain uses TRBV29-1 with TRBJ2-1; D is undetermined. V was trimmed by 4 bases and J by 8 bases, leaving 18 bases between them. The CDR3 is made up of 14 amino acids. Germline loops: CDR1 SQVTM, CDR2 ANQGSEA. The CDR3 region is CSVGFRSLKDEQFF. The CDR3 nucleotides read TGCAGCGTTGGCTTCCGGTCCCTAAAAGATGAGCAGTTCTTC.

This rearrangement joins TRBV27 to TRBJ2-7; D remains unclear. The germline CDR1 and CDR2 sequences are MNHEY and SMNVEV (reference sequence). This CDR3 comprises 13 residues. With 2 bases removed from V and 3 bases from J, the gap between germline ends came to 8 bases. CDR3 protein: CASSLQVHYEQYF. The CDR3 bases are TGTGCCAGCAGTTTACAGGTCCACTACGAGCAGTACTTC.

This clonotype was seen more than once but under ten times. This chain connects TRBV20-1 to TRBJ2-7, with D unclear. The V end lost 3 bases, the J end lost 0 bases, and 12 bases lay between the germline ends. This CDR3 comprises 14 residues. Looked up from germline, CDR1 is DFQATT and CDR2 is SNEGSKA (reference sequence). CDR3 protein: CSASRQADSYEQYF. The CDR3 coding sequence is TGCAGTGCTAGTAGGCAGGCGGACTCCTACGAGCAGTACTTC.

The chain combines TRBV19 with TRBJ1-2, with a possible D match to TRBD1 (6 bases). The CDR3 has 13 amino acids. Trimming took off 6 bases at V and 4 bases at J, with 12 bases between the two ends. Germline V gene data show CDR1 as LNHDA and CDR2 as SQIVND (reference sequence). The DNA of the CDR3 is TGTGCCAGTAGCTACAGGGCCTCCTATGGCTACACCTTC. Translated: CASSYRASYGYTF.

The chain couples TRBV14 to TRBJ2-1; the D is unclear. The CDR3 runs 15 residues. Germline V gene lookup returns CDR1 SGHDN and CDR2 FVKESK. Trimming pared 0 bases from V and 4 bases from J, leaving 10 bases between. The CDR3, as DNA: TGTGCCAGCAGCCAAGACGGTTTGGGTTACAATGAGCAGTTCTTC. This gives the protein CASSQDGLGYNEQFF. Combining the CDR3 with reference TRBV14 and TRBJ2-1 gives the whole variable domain EAGVTQFPSHSVIEKGQTVTLRCDPISGHDNLYWYRRVMGKEIKFLLHFVKESKQDESGMPNNRFLAERTGGTYSTLKVQPAELEDSGVYFCASSQDGLGYNEQFFGPGTRLTVL.

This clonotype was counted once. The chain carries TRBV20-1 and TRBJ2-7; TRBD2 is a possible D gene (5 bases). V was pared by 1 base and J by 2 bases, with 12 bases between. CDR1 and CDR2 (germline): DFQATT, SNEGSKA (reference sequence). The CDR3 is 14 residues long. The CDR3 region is CSARVPAVPYEQYF. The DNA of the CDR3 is TGCAGTGCTAGAGTCCCAGCGGTCCCCTACGAGCAGTACTTC.

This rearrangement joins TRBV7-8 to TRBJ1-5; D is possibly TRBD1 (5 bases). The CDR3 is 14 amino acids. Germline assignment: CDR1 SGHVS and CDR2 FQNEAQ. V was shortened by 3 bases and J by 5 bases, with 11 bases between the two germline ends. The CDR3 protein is CASSFEGSYQPQHF. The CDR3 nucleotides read TGTGCCAGCAGCTTCGAGGGGAGTTATCAGCCCCAGCATTTT.

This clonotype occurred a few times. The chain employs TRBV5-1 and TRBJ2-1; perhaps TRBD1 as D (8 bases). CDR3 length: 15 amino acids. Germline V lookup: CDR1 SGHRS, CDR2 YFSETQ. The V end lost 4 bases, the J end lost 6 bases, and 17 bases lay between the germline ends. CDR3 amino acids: CASSLGQGGVNEQFF. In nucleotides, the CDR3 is TGCGCCAGCAGCCTTGGACAGGGAGGGGTCAATGAGCAGTTCTTC. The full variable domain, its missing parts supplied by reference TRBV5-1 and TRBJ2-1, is KAGVTQTPRYLIKTRGQQVTLSCSPISGHRSVSWYQQTPGQGLQFLFEYFSETQRNKGNFPGRFSGRQFSNSRSEMNVSTLELGDSALYLCASSLGQGGVNEQFFGPGTRLTVL.

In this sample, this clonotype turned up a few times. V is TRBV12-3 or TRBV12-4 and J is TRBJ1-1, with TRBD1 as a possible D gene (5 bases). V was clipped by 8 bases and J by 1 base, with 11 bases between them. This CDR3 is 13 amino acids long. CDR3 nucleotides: TGTGCCAGCCTCCAGACAGCGAACACTGAAGCTTTCTTT. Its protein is CASLQTANTEAFF.

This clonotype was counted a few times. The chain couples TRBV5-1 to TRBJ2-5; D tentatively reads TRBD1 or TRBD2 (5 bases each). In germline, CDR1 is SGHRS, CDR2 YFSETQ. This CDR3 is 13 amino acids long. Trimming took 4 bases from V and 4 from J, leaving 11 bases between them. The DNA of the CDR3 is TGCGCCAGCAGCACTAATGGGGGAGAGACCCAGTACTTC. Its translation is CASSTNGGETQYF. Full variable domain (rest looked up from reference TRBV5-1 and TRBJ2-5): KAGVTQTPRYLIKTRGQQVTLSCSPISGHRSVSWYQQTPGQGLQFLFEYFSETQRNKGNFPGRFSGRQFSNSRSEMNVSTLELGDSALYLCASSTNGGETQYFGPGTRLLVL.

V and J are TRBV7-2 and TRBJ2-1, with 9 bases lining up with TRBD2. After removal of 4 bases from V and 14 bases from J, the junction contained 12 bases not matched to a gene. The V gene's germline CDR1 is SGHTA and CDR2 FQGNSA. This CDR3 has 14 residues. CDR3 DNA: TGTGCCAGCAGCTGGGGGTCCGCGGGAGGGCGTAAGTTCTTC. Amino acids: CASSWGSAGGRKFF.

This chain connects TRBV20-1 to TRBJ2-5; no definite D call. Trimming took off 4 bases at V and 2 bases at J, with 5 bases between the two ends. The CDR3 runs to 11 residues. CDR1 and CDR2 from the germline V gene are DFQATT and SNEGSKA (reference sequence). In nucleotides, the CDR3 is TGCAGTGCTATCTCTCAAGAGACCCAGTACTTC. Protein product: CSAISQETQYF.

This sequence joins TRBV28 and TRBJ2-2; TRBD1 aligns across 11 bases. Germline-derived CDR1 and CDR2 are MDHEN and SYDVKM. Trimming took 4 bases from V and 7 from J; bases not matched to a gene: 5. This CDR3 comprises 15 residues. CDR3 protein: CASSSDRGRDGELFF. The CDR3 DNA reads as TGTGCCAGCAGTTCGGACAGGGGGCGCGACGGGGAGCTGTTTTTT. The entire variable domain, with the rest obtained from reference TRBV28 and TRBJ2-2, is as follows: DVKVTQSSRYLVKRTGEKVFLECVQDMDHENMFWYRQDPGLGLRLIYFSYDVKMKEKGDIPEGYSVSREKKERFSLILESASTNQTSMYLCASSSDRGRDGELFFGEGSRLTVL.

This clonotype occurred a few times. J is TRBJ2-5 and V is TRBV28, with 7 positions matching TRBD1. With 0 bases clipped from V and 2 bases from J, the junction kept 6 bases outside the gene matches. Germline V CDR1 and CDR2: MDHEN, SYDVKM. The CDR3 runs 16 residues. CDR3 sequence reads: CASSLWAGGRQETQYF. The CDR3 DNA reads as TGTGCCAGCAGTTTATGGGCAGGGGGTCGTCAAGAGACCCAGTACTTC.